This T cell receptor beta chain came from a study of blood T cells in healthy people across ages (dated by TCRdb to between 2015 and 2016). Turning to the overall study: In model experiments, roughly one uniquely barcoded TCR beta cDNA molecule per two T cells was captured by template switching. To avoid experimental bias, donors of different ages were randomly spread across the sequencing lanes. Age-related changes in TCR beta repertoire diversity were measured in the study by deep sequencing normalized with unique cDNA molecular identifiers. The study analyzed two additional independent replicas of 1 million unique cDNA reads from the same blood draw for two donors, one aged 18 to 30 and one aged 80 or older. Four age groups were formed from the donors: young (average approximately 15 years), middle-aged (roughly 38), aged (about 68) and long-lived (82).

Systemically healthy Caucasian individuals from Russia, 35 to 50 in total and aged about 6 to 90 years, were included as donors. Each donor gave 8.5 to 10 milliliters of peripheral blood, collected into EDTA-treated Vacutainer tubes. Ficoll-Paque density-gradient centrifugation was used to isolate PBMCs, with at least 6.5 million per sample. Trizol reagent was used to extract total RNA from the PBMCs, yielding at least 5 micrograms per sample. For every donor, an aliquot of PBMCs went through flow cytometry to measure the percentages of naive CD45RAhigh/CD27high T cells. The CDR3 runs 13 residues from the cysteine to the phenylalanine. The CDR3 DNA has 39 bases and is translated from base 1. Via the germline V gene (reference sequence), CDR1 is LGHDT and CDR2 YNNKEL. The table lists this clonotype with a count of one. Its binding antigen is unknown. No much larger clone exists at a distance of one base, and base qualities are not known. Support from one read is weak.

The library was prepared using 5' RACE. The sequencing machine was an Illumina HiSeq 2500. A second PCR of roughly 7 to 11 cycles was performed with a sample-barcoded 5' primer and a J-beta primer mix. A template-switch 5' adaptor carrying 12 random nucleotides introduced a unique molecular identifier onto each TCR beta cDNA molecule. At least 3 million CDR3-containing paired-end reads were obtained from each sample. The Mint cDNA synthesis kit, primed by a TRBC-specific oligonucleotide, was used to synthesize first-strand cDNA from all RNA. All cDNA was treated with uracil-DNA glycosylase and then went through a first 18-cycle PCR with the universal primers M1SS and BC2_uni_R. The paper's data handling went like this. For normalization, 1 million high-quality reads were randomly selected from each sample, with every read carrying a distinct molecular identifier. Instead of being binned into consensus sequences, reads that shared molecular identifiers were thrown out. MiTCR, set to a Q25 quality threshold and the strictest error-elimination algorithm, was used for CDR3 identification, clonotype clustering and error correction. Lower-bound total TCR beta diversity was estimated with a nonparametric unseen species model using Euler transformation. Using fastp at Q25 and MiXCR, TCRdb reprocessed the public reads and kept productive beta chains. Rows are unified per CDR3 protein, each entry keeping the most common DNA and genes. The V and J calls reflect TCRdb's pipeline rather than the authors' work. The table for this sample lists 700,000 or so distinct CDR3 sequences; roughly 41% of them were counted only once. The top ten hold roughly 30% of the sample.

Overall study results and their limits: Because profiling used bulk unsorted PBMCs, naive and antigen-experienced compartments could not be compared conclusively. The percentage of naive T cells measured by flow cytometry correlated strongly with observed TCR beta diversity. Estimates of total diversity from one million sequenced T cells were regarded as lower bounds and underestimates. Because donor CMV infection status was unknown, age-related changes in expanded clonotypes were potentially confounded. Compared with the aged group, the long-lived group had more naive CD4+ T cells, fewer expanded clones and increased TCR diversity, a pattern suggesting age selection. Observed TCR beta diversity per million T cells fell roughly linearly with age, and a significant reduction was already apparent by age around 40.

The rearrangement joined TRBV3-1 to TRBJ2-5; confidence is insufficient to name the D gene. The DNA end is a closer match to TRBJ2-7, so the J assignment may be wrong. This receptor was identified in a man older than 75 in good health. Sample: blood. The CDR3 protein: CASSHHGPYEQYF. The nucleotide sequence reads TGTGCCAGCAGCCACCATGGGCCGTACGAGCAGTACTTC.